This T cell receptor beta chain was documented in a study of shared clonotypes between healthy human individuals. Study-wide context: Serving as donors were two women and a few men, whose ages spanned 18 to 49.

As for this clone: Its antigen is not known.

Study-wide points: Some clonotypes were shared by all four sorted-subset donors, while others were not shared. The non-shared ones had lower generation probabilities than the shared ones. Naive CD4 clonotypes overlapped across several donors at roughly 4.5%.

Some 30,000 T cell genomes, or approximately 0.2 ug DNA, went into the sorted-subset replicate PCRs. The table came from immunoSEQ multiplex PCR; TCRdb's copy has only in-frame clones and leaves some out. The sample carries more than 400,000 clones, 96% recorded once. The V end was cut by 4 bases, the J end by 5 bases, with 11 bases between. Germline V lookup: CDR1 SEHNR, CDR2 FQNEAQ (reference sequence). The CDR3 runs to 13 residues. The chain has TRBV7-9 and TRBJ2-5; D is unclear. The sequencing sample was made of naive CD4+ T cells sorted from blood. The sample's subset: CD45RA+ positively selected. This sequence originates from a woman under 40 in good health. In nucleotides, the CDR3 is TGTGCCAGCAGCTCCGTTGGGGTGGAGACCCAGTACTTC. This codes for CASSSVGVETQYF.